The 23 T cell receptor beta chains presented below share a single source sample, sequenced in a study of type 1 regulatory T cells. Their cognate antigens are unknown. A single record per CDR3 protein comes from TCRdb applying MiXCR to the reads. The sample includes roughly 65,000 distinct CDR3 sequences, around 49% of them seen just once. The sequenced material came from cultured non-Tr1 T cells, either the whole culture or a sorted T cell fraction (not recorded which). These receptors were obtained from a human donor in good health.

The table lists this clonotype with a few counts. The chain is built from TRBV5-1 and TRBJ2-2; weak D call: TRBD1 (5 bases). V was clipped by 4 bases and J by 0 bases, with 16 bases between them. Germline V lookup: CDR1 SGHRS, CDR2 YFSETQ. CDR3 size: 17 residues. CDR3 DNA sequence: TGCGCCAGCAGCAACGCCCCAGGGCCCTCGAACACCGGGGAGCTGTTTTTT. Translating it yields CASSNAPGPSNTGELFF.

The chain couples TRBV5-4 to TRBJ2-3; the match to TRBD1 covers 8 bases. V was pared by 4 bases and J by 0 bases, with 7 bases of the junction left unmatched. This CDR3 comprises 16 residues. Per germline, CDR1 SGHNT and CDR2 YYREEE (reference sequence). This CDR3 is CASSPRGLVSTDTQYF. As DNA, the CDR3 is TGTGCCAGCAGCCCCAGGGGGCTTGTCAGCACAGATACGCAGTATTTT.

The chain recombines TRBV7-3 with TRBJ2-3; possible D gene TRBD1, 5 bases. Germline CDR1 is SGHTA and CDR2 is FQGTGA. The CDR3 loop spans 13 amino acids. Trimming removed 4 bases at V and 3 bases at J, with 8 bases between. CDR3: CASSSPGTDTQYF. The CDR3 region has the DNA TGTGCCAGCAGCTCACCAGGGACAGATACGCAGTATTTT.

The CDR3: CASSIDPQRGGLEQYF. The CDR3 DNA follows: TGTGCCAGTAGTATAGATCCCCAGCGGGGGGGCCTGGAGCAGTACTTC. The J gene is TRBJ2-7, the V gene TRBV19, with 10 positions matching TRBD2. The CDR3 is 16 amino acids. With V trimmed by 0 bases and J by 7 bases, 9 bases remained unmatched. CDR1 is LNHDA and CDR2 is SQIVND in the germline V gene (reference sequence).

This clonotype turned up a few times. The chain couples TRBV12-3 or TRBV12-4 to TRBJ1-2; D is perhaps TRBD1 (6 bases). V was trimmed by 1 base and J by 4 bases, leaving 13 bases between them. This CDR3 spans 15 amino acids. As DNA, the CDR3 is TGTGCCAGCAGTTTAGGGGGGGCGCAGATCTATGGCTACACCTTC. This sequence encodes CASSLGGAQIYGYTF.

With regard to this clonotype: One junction end does not reproduce the germline sequence, and a read error may be involved. The rearrangement uses TRBV18 and TRBJ2-1; possible D gene TRBD2, 6 bases. CDR3 length equals 15 residues. The V gene's germline CDR1 is KGHSH and CDR2 LQKENI. The DNA of the CDR3 is TGTGCCAGCTCCCCACTTGCGGGGTCCTACAATGAGCAGTTCTTC. Translating gives CASSPLAGSYNEQFF.

This clonotype was detected only once. The V gene is TRBV4-1, the J gene TRBJ2-1, with TRBD2 as a possible D gene (5 bases). Germline CDR1 is MGHRA and CDR2 is YSYEKL. Trimming cost V 4 bases and J 5 bases, with 18 bases left between them. The CDR3 covers 16 residues. For the CDR3, the DNA is TGCGCCAGCAGCCCTGGCCCGGCTAGCAGCCACAATGAGCAGTTCTTC. Translating it yields CASSPGPASSHNEQFF.

Points on this clonotype: A read error may produce the germline difference seen at one junction end. The chain has TRBV7-2 and TRBJ2-2, with D possibly TRBD2 on 6 matching bases. This CDR3 is 16 amino acids long. CDR1 and CDR2 from the germline V gene are SGHTA and FQGNSA. CDR3 region: CASSPFAGGRTGGLFF. CDR3 nucleotides: TGTGCCAGCAGCCCTTTCGCCGGGGGTCGAACCGGGGGGCTGTTTTTT.

A single count supports this clonotype. CDR3 protein: CASSYSRGGDQETQYF. The CDR3 coding sequence is TGTGCCAGCAGTTACAGTCGAGGGGGCGACCAAGAGACCCAGTACTTC. The rearrangement links TRBV6-5 to TRBJ2-5, with 7 positions matching TRBD1. V was clipped by 2 bases and J by 0 bases; unmatched bases: 6. CDR3 length equals 16 residues. CDR1 MNHEY and CDR2 SVGAGI come from the germline V gene.

V is TRBV28 and J is TRBJ1-2; TRBD1 aligns across 7 bases. This CDR3 has 12 residues. Germline CDR1 reads MDHEN; CDR2 reads SYDVKM. V lost 6 bases, J lost 5 bases, and 3 bases stayed unmatched. The CDR3 DNA sequence: TGTGCCAGCAGGGACAGGATTTATGGCTACACCTTC. As protein: CASRDRIYGYTF.

The table lists this clonotype with a count of one. No conserved phenylalanine or tryptophan is present at the end of the CDR3, so a read error is the likely explanation. V gene TRBV5-4 combines with J gene TRBJ2-5, with TRBD1 matching over 8 bases. The V segment lost 3 bases and the J segment 1 base; nucleotides outside the gene matches: 2. The germline gives CDR1 SGHNT, CDR2 YYREEE (reference sequence). There are 14 residues in the CDR3. CDR3 sequence reads: CASSSTGVQETQYC. The CDR3 coding sequence is TGTGCCAGCAGCTCGACAGGGGTCCAAGAGACCCAGTACTGC.

This clonotype appeared a single time. This rearrangement joins TRBV7-2 to TRBJ1-2; TRBD1 might be the D (5 bases). The CDR3 is 13 amino acids. The V end was cut by 4 bases, the J end by 8 bases, with 14 bases between. Germline V lookup: CDR1 SGHTA, CDR2 FQGNSA. The CDR3 nucleotides read TGTGCCAGCAGCTATTCAGGGATGGGCGGCTACACCTTC. Protein sequence: CASSYSGMGGYTF.

The rearrangement uses TRBV12-5 and TRBJ2-2; D might be TRBD1 or TRBD2, each matching 5 bases. This CDR3 has 16 amino acids. The V and J ends lost 5 bases and 0 bases respectively, with 13 bases between them. CDR1 is LGHNT, CDR2 FRNRAP, per germline. The CDR3 sequence is CASGPPGRSNTGELFF. CDR3 coding DNA: TGTGCTAGTGGTCCCCCGGGACGGTCGAACACCGGGGAGCTGTTTTTT. Combining the CDR3 with reference TRBV12-5 and TRBJ2-2 gives the whole variable domain DARVTQTPRHKVTEMGQEVTMRCQPILGHNTVFWYRQTMMQGLELLAYFRNRAPLDDSGMPKDRFSAEMPDATLATLKIQPSEPRDSAVYFCASGPPGRSNTGELFFGEGSRLTVL.

A few counts support this clonotype. The rearrangement links TRBV6-2 or TRBV6-3 to TRBJ2-3; D possibly corresponds to TRBD1 (6 bases). CDR1 and CDR2 (germline): MNHEY, SVGEGT. CDR3 length equals 18 residues. The germline V and J ends were trimmed by 0 bases and 1 base, with 17 bases remaining between them. This CDR3 is CASSYSNFRGHRTDTQYF. The DNA for the CDR3 is TGTGCCAGCAGTTACTCGAATTTCAGGGGACACCGCACAGATACGCAGTATTTT.

The chain uses TRBV19 and TRBJ2-7, with TRBD2 identical over 7 bases. The trim removed 3 bases at V and 2 bases at J, leaving 1 base unmatched. The length of the CDR3 is 13 residues. Germline V gene sequence: CDR1 LNHDA, CDR2 SQIVND (reference sequence). CDR3 nucleotides: TGTGCCAGTAGTATGCGGGAGACCTACGAGCAGTACTTC. It translates to CASSMRETYEQYF.

The V and J genes are TRBV2 and TRBJ1-2; TRBD1 is a possible D gene (5 bases). Between the trimmed V and J ends, which lost 2 bases and 8 bases, there was a span of 15 bases. The CDR3 covers 14 residues. Per germline, CDR1 SNHLY and CDR2 FYNNEI. CDR3 bases: TGTGCCAGCAGTGAATCCGGGGGGATGGGCGGCTACACCTTC. Amino acid sequence: CASSESGGMGGYTF.

The CDR3 protein is CASSISHRGRGRNEQFF. The CDR3 DNA reads TGTGCCAGTAGTATATCACACAGGGGTCGGGGACGGAATGAGCAGTTCTTC. The chain couples TRBV19 to TRBJ2-1, with 7 nucleotides matching TRBD1. In germline, CDR1 is LNHDA, CDR2 SQIVND (reference sequence). The V and J ends lost 2 bases and 7 bases, in that order; junction bases with no gene match: 14. The length of the CDR3 is 17 residues.

The genes are TRBV5-8 and TRBJ1-2; D is unclear. CDR1 is SGHTS and CDR2 is YDEGEE in the germline V gene. CDR3 size: 16 residues. The V gene lost 2 bases and the J gene lost 1 base, with 15 bases spanning the gap. CDR3 sequence (DNA): TGTGCCAGCAGCTTTGTTTCCCAATCAATTAACTATGGCTACACCTTC. This translates into CASSFVSQSINYGYTF.

The V call is TRBV12-3 or TRBV12-4, the J call TRBJ1-2; D not resolved. The V and J ends lost 3 bases and 8 bases respectively, with 16 bases between them. This CDR3 is built from 14 residues. CDR3 DNA: TGTGCCAGCAGTTTGGGCAGCGGAGGCGGGGGCTACACCTTC. Residues: CASSLGSGGGGYTF.

The chain uses TRBV4-2 and TRBJ2-7; a possible D gene is TRBD1 (6 bases). Looked up from germline, CDR1 is LGHNA and CDR2 is YNFKEQ. This CDR3 is built from 15 residues. Trimming left V 1 base short and J 0 bases short, with 10 bases between. The CDR3 reads CASSQAGQLSYEQYF. CDR3 bases: TGTGCCAGCAGCCAAGCGGGACAACTCTCCTACGAGCAGTACTTC.

The V call is TRBV2, the J call TRBJ2-3, with 8 bases fitting TRBD2. The CDR3 covers 17 residues. V lost 4 bases to trimming and J lost 5 bases; unmatched junction nucleotides: 14. Germline lookup yields CDR1 SNHLY and CDR2 FYNNEI. Here the CDR3 reads CASSVGASGGGRDTQYF. Here the CDR3 DNA reads TGTGCCAGCAGTGTGGGCGCCAGCGGGGGCGGAAGAGATACGCAGTATTTT.

There are a few counts of this clonotype. V and J are TRBV29-1 and TRBJ1-6; perhaps TRBD1 as D (6 bases). In germline, CDR1 is SQVTM, CDR2 ANQGSEA. Trimming removed 7 bases from V and 8 bases from J, with 24 bases in between. The CDR3 loop spans 16 amino acids. The CDR3 nucleotides are TGCAGCGCCCCCCCGCAGGGGCTCGGGTGTGATTCACCCCTCCACTTT. It specifies CSAPPQGLGCDSPLHF. Drawing the rest from reference TRBV29-1 and TRBJ1-6, the complete variable domain is SAVISQKPSRDICQRGTSLTIQCQVDSQVTMMFWYRQQPGQSLTLIATANQGSEATYESGFVIDKFPISRPNLTFSTLTVSNMSPEDSSIYLCSAPPQGLGCDSPLHFGNGTRLTVT.

V gene TRBV29-1 combines with J gene TRBJ1-2, with D tentatively TRBD1 (6 bases). This CDR3 is 12 amino acids long. The germline V and J ends were trimmed by 7 bases and 4 bases, with 13 bases remaining between them. CDR1 is SQVTM, CDR2 ANQGSEA, per germline. CDR3 DNA sequence: TGCAGCGCGGGGGGGCAGCTCTATGGCTACACCTTC. Amino acid sequence: CSAGGQLYGYTF.